Following are 3 T cell receptor beta chains from one sample sequenced in a study of shared clonotypes between healthy human individuals. Naivety among CD8 cells was defined by CD45RO negativity and positive CCR7 selection, thereby excluding terminally differentiated effector memory CD45RA+ cells. Data came from immunoSEQ multiplex PCR; TCRdb stores just in-frame clones and leaves some out. The table lists over 2 million clones, about 95% of them singletons, with 0.85% to 1.2% in the top ten. The sequenced material came from naive CD8+ T cells sorted from blood. These receptors were taken from a young man in good health.

This chain links TRBV5-6 with TRBJ1-1; no firm D call. The germline V and J ends were trimmed by 0 bases and 4 bases, with 10 bases remaining between them. Germline CDR1 SGHDT, CDR2 YYEEEE. The CDR3 totals 14 residues. The CDR3 bases are TGTGCCAGCAGCTTGGCAGGTGTAGGCACTGAAGCTTTCTTT. Its protein is CASSLAGVGTEAFF.

The gene calls are TRBV19 and TRBJ1-2; D may be TRBD1 (5 bases). There are 10 residues in the CDR3. The germline CDR1 and CDR2 sequences are LNHDA and SQIVND (reference sequence). V was cut by 10 bases and J by 7 bases, with 10 bases left in between. CDR3 sequence: CATPRVGYTF. DNA for the CDR3: TGTGCCACTCCCAGGGTTGGCTACACCTTC.

This chain joins TRBV11-2 and TRBJ1-2; 10 bases are a match to TRBD1. V dropped 5 bases and J dropped 2; count of bases not matched to a gene: 8. The CDR3 length is 16 residues. Looked up from germline, CDR1 is SGHAT and CDR2 is FQNNGV. The DNA for the CDR3 is TGTGCCAGCAGCCCCGGGACAGGGGCCCCAAACTATGGCTACACCTTC. Translated, it gives CASSPGTGAPNYGYTF.